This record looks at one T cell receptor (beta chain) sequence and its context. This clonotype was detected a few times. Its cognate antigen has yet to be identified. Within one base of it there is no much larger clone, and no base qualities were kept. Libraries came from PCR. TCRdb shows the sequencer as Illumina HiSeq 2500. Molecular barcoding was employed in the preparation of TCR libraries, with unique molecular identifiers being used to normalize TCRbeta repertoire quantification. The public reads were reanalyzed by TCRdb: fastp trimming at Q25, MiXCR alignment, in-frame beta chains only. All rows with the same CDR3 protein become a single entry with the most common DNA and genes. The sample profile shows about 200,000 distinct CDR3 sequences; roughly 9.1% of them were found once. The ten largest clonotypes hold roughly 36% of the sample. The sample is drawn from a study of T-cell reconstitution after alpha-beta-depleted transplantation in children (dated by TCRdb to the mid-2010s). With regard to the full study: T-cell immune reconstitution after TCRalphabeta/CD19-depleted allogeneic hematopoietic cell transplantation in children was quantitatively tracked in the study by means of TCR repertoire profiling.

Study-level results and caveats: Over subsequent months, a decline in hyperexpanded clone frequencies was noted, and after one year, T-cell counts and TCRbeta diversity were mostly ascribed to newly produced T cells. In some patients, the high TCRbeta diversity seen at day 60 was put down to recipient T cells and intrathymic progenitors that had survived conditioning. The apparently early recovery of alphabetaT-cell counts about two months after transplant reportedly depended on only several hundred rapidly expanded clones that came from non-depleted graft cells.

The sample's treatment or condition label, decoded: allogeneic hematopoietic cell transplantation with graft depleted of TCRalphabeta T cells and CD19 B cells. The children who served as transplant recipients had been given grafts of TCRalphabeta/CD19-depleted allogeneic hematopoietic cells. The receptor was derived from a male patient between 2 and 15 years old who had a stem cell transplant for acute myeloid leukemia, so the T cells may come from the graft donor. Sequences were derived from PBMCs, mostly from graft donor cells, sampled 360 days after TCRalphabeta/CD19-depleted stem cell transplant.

The CDR3 reads as follows: CASSIKGYEQYF. The base sequence is TGCGCCAGCAGCATAAAAGGGTACGAGCAGTACTTC. The receptor chain draws on TRBV5-1 and TRBJ2-7, with the D gene not clear enough to name. Relative to germline, V is 4 bases shorter and J is 4 bases shorter, with 9 bases between their ends. The germline V gene encodes CDR1 SGHRS and CDR2 YFSETQ. The CDR3 numbers 12 residues from cysteine through phenylalanine. CDR3 DNA only is kept here, 36 bases in frame from base 1.